A single sample gave rise to the 3 T cell receptor beta chains below, sequenced in a study of T cell clones after liver transplantation. The data were produced by immunoSEQ multiplex PCR, yet TCRdb's version contains in-frame clones alone and is incomplete. The data show around 60,000 clones, 71% seen once. The specimen was CD4+ T cells from blood, collected before liver transplant. These receptors came from a human donor who received a liver transplant.

This rearrangement joins TRBV9 to TRBJ2-3; D ambiguous. In germline, CDR1 is SGDLS, CDR2 YYNGEE. This CDR3 spans 13 amino acids. Trimming removed 4 bases at V and 6 bases at J, with 12 bases between. CDR3 sequence reads: CASSFLFGDTQYF. DNA of the CDR3: TGTGCCAGCAGCTTCCTTTTCGGGGATACGCAGTATTTT.

The chain has TRBV7-2 and TRBJ2-2; 9 nucleotides match TRBD1. With 5 bases clipped from V and 4 bases from J, the junction kept 14 bases outside the gene matches. The CDR3 spans 18 residues. The germline V gene has CDR1 SGHTA and CDR2 FQGNSA. CDR3 sequence: CASSPGQGRPRATGELFF. As DNA, the CDR3 is TGTGCCAGCAGCCCCGGACAGGGGCGCCCCCGAGCCACCGGGGAGCTGTTTTTT.

The sample holds a few counts of this clone. The genes are TRBV6-6 and TRBJ1-5, with D possibly being TRBD1 (5 bases). Germline lookup yields CDR1 MNHNY and CDR2 SVGAGI (reference sequence). The CDR3 totals 13 residues. V gave up 7 bases and J gave up 4 bases, with 11 bases separating them. The CDR3 DNA is TGTGCCAGCACTCCCAGGGTAAATCAGCCCCAGCATTTT. It specifies CASTPRVNQPQHF.